Listed below are T cell receptor beta chains from one sample, sequenced in a study of blood T cell repertoires in COVID-19. This table comes from immunoSEQ multiplex PCR, and its TCRdb copy is limited to in-frame clones, with some not included. The data show 150,000 to 200,000 clones, roughly 80% seen once. Input material: PBMCs or T cells enriched from blood (not recorded which). These TCRs come from a woman aged 45-65 years who had recovered from COVID-19. Both conserved end residues are part of each CDR3. The D gene is left open where the match is weak. Clone size appears in some rows only: once, few, many, or a class for an expanded clone.

j_call: TRBJ2-1; v_call: TRBV24-1; clone_size: .; d_call: .; cdr3_length: 13; cdr3_aa: CATSDFLRGEQFF; cdr3_nt: TGTGCCACCAGTGATTTCCTAAGGGGCGAGCAGTTCTTC
j_call: TRBJ1-5; v_call: TRBV19; clone_size: .; d_call: TRBD1; cdr3_length: 13; cdr3_aa: CASGGQAPQPQHF; cdr3_nt: TGTGCCAGTGGAGGACAGGCTCCTCAGCCCCAGCATTTT
j_call: TRBJ1-5; v_call: TRBV7-9; clone_size: .; d_call: TRBD1; cdr3_length: 15; cdr3_aa: CASSLGTVRDQPQHF; cdr3_nt: TGTGCCAGCAGCCTTGGGACAGTACGGGATCAGCCCCAGCATTTT
j_call: TRBJ1-5; v_call: TRBV7-8; clone_size: .; d_call: TRBD1; cdr3_length: 14; cdr3_aa: CACGDRVNNQPQHF; cdr3_nt: TGTGCCTGCGGGGACAGGGTCAACAATCAGCCCCAGCATTTT
j_call: TRBJ2-7; v_call: TRBV5-1; clone_size: .; d_call: .; cdr3_length: 14; cdr3_aa: CASSPRQASYEQYF; cdr3_nt: TGCGCCAGCAGCCCCAGACAGGCCTCCTACGAGCAGTACTTC
j_call: TRBJ1-1; v_call: TRBV6-5; clone_size: .; d_call: .; cdr3_length: 12; cdr3_aa: CASSLRGTEAFF; cdr3_nt: TGTGCCAGCAGCCTCAGAGGTACTGAAGCTTTCTTT
j_call: TRBJ1-1; v_call: TRBV5-5; clone_size: .; d_call: .; cdr3_length: 13; cdr3_aa: CASSFSVSTEAFF; cdr3_nt: TGTGCCAGCAGCTTTTCGGTCTCCACTGAAGCTTTCTTT
j_call: TRBJ2-7; v_call: TRBV27; clone_size: .; d_call: TRBD2; cdr3_length: 16; cdr3_aa: CASSPQGLADSYEQYF; cdr3_nt: TGTGCCAGCAGTCCCCAGGGACTAGCGGATTCCTACGAGCAGTACTTC
j_call: TRBJ2-1; v_call: TRBV7-2; clone_size: .; d_call: TRBD2; cdr3_length: 15; cdr3_aa: CASSLTSGGYNEQFF; cdr3_nt: TGTGCCAGCAGCTTAACTAGCGGGGGTTACAATGAGCAGTTCTTC
j_call: TRBJ1-3; v_call: TRBV30; clone_size: few; d_call: .; cdr3_length: 13; cdr3_aa: CAYQTGYGNTIYF; cdr3_nt: TGTGCCTACCAAACAGGGTACGGAAACACCATATATTTT
j_call: TRBJ1-4; v_call: TRBV5-1; clone_size: .; d_call: .; cdr3_length: 15; cdr3_aa: CASSLISQGGEKLFF; cdr3_nt: TGCGCCAGCAGCTTAATTTCACAGGGTGGTGAAAAACTGTTTTTT
j_call: TRBJ1-5; v_call: TRBV2; clone_size: .; d_call: TRBD1; cdr3_length: 14; cdr3_aa: CASSYGQGNQPQHF; cdr3_nt: TGTGCCAGCAGTTACGGACAGGGGAATCAGCCCCAGCATTTT
j_call: TRBJ2-5; v_call: TRBV11-3; clone_size: .; d_call: TRBD2; cdr3_length: 16; cdr3_aa: CASSSRTSGSGETQYF; cdr3_nt: TGTGCCAGCAGCTCCCGGACTAGCGGGAGTGGGGAGACCCAGTACTTC
j_call: TRBJ1-5; v_call: TRBV27; clone_size: once; d_call: .; cdr3_length: 14; cdr3_aa: CASSSEGRDQPQHF; cdr3_nt: TGTGCCAGCAGTTCGGAGGGGAGGGATCAGCCCCAGCATTTT
j_call: TRBJ1-3; v_call: TRBV6-5; clone_size: few; d_call: .; cdr3_length: 15; cdr3_aa: CASIALRSSGNTIYF; cdr3_nt: TGTGCCAGCATAGCTCTCCGGAGCTCTGGAAACACCATATATTTT
j_call: TRBJ1-1; v_call: TRBV6-1; clone_size: .; d_call: TRBD1; cdr3_length: 17; cdr3_aa: CASSDSGGTGVYTEAFF; cdr3_nt: TGTGCCAGCAGTGACAGCGGTGGGACAGGGGTTTACACTGAAGCTTTCTTT
j_call: TRBJ1-1; v_call: TRBV7-2; clone_size: .; d_call: .; cdr3_length: 13; cdr3_aa: CASSYSPQERAFF; cdr3_nt: TGTGCCAGCAGCTACTCCCCACAGGAGCGAGCTTTCTTT
j_call: TRBJ2-1; v_call: TRBV5-4; clone_size: .; d_call: TRBD1; cdr3_length: 16; cdr3_aa: CASSPVGYTGVNEQFF; cdr3_nt: TGTGCCAGCAGCCCTGTTGGTTATACAGGGGTTAATGAGCAGTTCTTC
j_call: TRBJ2-1; v_call: TRBV7-3; clone_size: .; d_call: TRBD1; cdr3_length: 13; cdr3_aa: CASSFRQGDEQFF; cdr3_nt: TGTGCCAGCAGCTTCCGACAGGGCGATGAGCAGTTCTTC
j_call: TRBJ2-1; v_call: TRBV4-1; clone_size: .; d_call: TRBD2; cdr3_length: 17; cdr3_aa: CASSQDERSGRASEQFF; cdr3_nt: TGCGCCAGCAGCCAAGATGAGAGAAGCGGGAGGGCCAGTGAGCAGTTCTTC
j_call: TRBJ1-1; v_call: TRBV2; clone_size: few; d_call: TRBD1; cdr3_length: 14; cdr3_aa: CASSKQGAGTEAFF; cdr3_nt: TGTGCCAGCAGTAAACAGGGGGCTGGCACTGAAGCTTTCTTT
j_call: TRBJ2-1; v_call: TRBV10-3; clone_size: .; d_call: .; cdr3_length: 14; cdr3_aa: CAITGVAALNEQFF; cdr3_nt: TGTGCCATCACCGGGGTAGCGGCACTCAATGAGCAGTTCTTC
j_call: TRBJ1-2; v_call: TRBV5-8; clone_size: few; d_call: TRBD1; cdr3_length: 16; cdr3_aa: CASSLGGTGGVGGYTF; cdr3_nt: TGTGCCAGCAGCTTGGGTGGGACAGGCGGGGTCGGAGGCTACACCTTC
j_call: TRBJ2-7; v_call: TRBV6-5; clone_size: .; d_call: .; cdr3_length: 15; cdr3_aa: CASSHSRVVLYEQYF; cdr3_nt: TGTGCCAGCAGTCACTCCAGGGTCGTACTGTACGAGCAGTACTTC
j_call: TRBJ1-2; v_call: TRBV15; clone_size: few; d_call: .; cdr3_length: 14; cdr3_aa: CATSRDVIDYGYTF; cdr3_nt: TGTGCCACCAGCAGAGATGTAATAGACTATGGCTACACCTTC
j_call: TRBJ1-5; v_call: TRBV18; clone_size: once; d_call: .; cdr3_length: 13; cdr3_aa: CASSPGRDQPQHF; cdr3_nt: TGTGCCAGCTCACCAGGCCGGGATCAGCCCCAGCATTTT
j_call: TRBJ2-7; v_call: TRBV19; clone_size: .; d_call: .; cdr3_length: 15; cdr3_aa: CASSRKQGQGYEQYF; cdr3_nt: TGTGCCAGTAGTAGGAAACAGGGCCAGGGCTACGAGCAGTACTTC
j_call: TRBJ1-1; v_call: TRBV7-7; clone_size: .; d_call: .; cdr3_length: 13; cdr3_aa: CASSLTPNTEAFF; cdr3_nt: TGTGCCAGCAGCCTGACACCAAACACTGAAGCTTTCTTT
j_call: TRBJ1-4; v_call: TRBV7-9; clone_size: few; d_call: .; cdr3_length: 14; cdr3_aa: CASSLGEGVAKLFF; cdr3_nt: TGTGCCAGCAGCTTAGGAGAGGGGGTGGCAAAACTGTTTTTT
j_call: TRBJ2-7; v_call: TRBV18; clone_size: .; d_call: .; cdr3_length: 12; cdr3_aa: CASSPRGSEQYF; cdr3_nt: TGTGCCAGCTCACCTAGAGGGAGTGAGCAGTACTTC
j_call: TRBJ2-1; v_call: TRBV15; clone_size: .; d_call: TRBD2; cdr3_length: 15; cdr3_aa: CATSRERGGYNEQFF; cdr3_nt: TGTGCCACCAGCAGAGAGCGGGGGGGGTACAATGAGCAGTTCTTC
j_call: TRBJ2-2; v_call: TRBV5-1; clone_size: .; d_call: TRBD2; cdr3_length: 16; cdr3_aa: CASLTGSGGSTGELFF; cdr3_nt: TGCGCCAGCCTCACGGGGTCGGGGGGAAGCACCGGGGAGCTGTTTTTT
j_call: TRBJ1-6; v_call: TRBV11-2; clone_size: .; d_call: .; cdr3_length: 16; cdr3_aa: CASSLAISSYNSPLHF; cdr3_nt: TGTGCCAGCAGCTTAGCGATTAGCTCCTATAATTCACCCCTCCACTTT
j_call: TRBJ2-2; v_call: TRBV5-1; clone_size: .; d_call: TRBD2; cdr3_length: 17; cdr3_aa: CASSIAGLAANTGELFF; cdr3_nt: TGCGCCAGCAGCATAGCGGGACTCGCAGCGAACACCGGGGAGCTGTTTTTT
j_call: TRBJ1-2; v_call: TRBV6-5; clone_size: few; d_call: .; cdr3_length: 12; cdr3_aa: CASRSRVYGYTF; cdr3_nt: TGTGCCAGCAGAAGCAGGGTTTACGGCTACACCTTC
j_call: TRBJ2-3; v_call: TRBV28; clone_size: .; d_call: TRBD2; cdr3_length: 13; cdr3_aa: CASRLAGEDTQYF; cdr3_nt: TGTGCCAGCAGGCTAGCGGGGGAAGATACGCAGTATTTT
j_call: TRBJ2-6; v_call: TRBV28; clone_size: .; d_call: .; cdr3_length: 17; cdr3_aa: CASSLLRRISGANVLTF; cdr3_nt: TGTGCCAGCAGTCTTTTGAGGAGGATCTCTGGGGCCAACGTCCTGACTTTC
j_call: TRBJ2-2; v_call: TRBV27; clone_size: .; d_call: .; cdr3_length: 16; cdr3_aa: CASSFLVASNTGELFF; cdr3_nt: TGTGCCAGCAGTTTTCTTGTAGCGTCGAACACCGGGGAGCTGTTTTTT
j_call: TRBJ1-2; v_call: TRBV7-3; clone_size: once; d_call: .; cdr3_length: 15; cdr3_aa: CASSSSGEANYGYTF; cdr3_nt: TGTGCCAGCAGCTCTTCAGGGGAAGCTAACTATGGCTACACCTTC
j_call: TRBJ1-6; v_call: TRBV27; clone_size: .; d_call: .; cdr3_length: 15; cdr3_aa: CASSPWTVFNSPLHF; cdr3_nt: TGTGCCAGCAGTCCGTGGACAGTGTTTAATTCACCCCTCCACTTT
j_call: TRBJ1-5; v_call: TRBV28; clone_size: .; d_call: .; cdr3_length: 16; cdr3_aa: CASSDQQGLSNQPQHF; cdr3_nt: TGTGCCAGCAGTGACCAACAGGGCCTTAGCAATCAGCCCCAGCATTTT
j_call: TRBJ1-2; v_call: TRBV5-1; clone_size: .; d_call: TRBD1; cdr3_length: 15; cdr3_aa: CASSLDGTENYGYTF; cdr3_nt: TGCGCCAGCAGCTTGGACGGGACAGAGAACTATGGCTACACCTTC
j_call: TRBJ1-2; v_call: TRBV20-1; clone_size: .; d_call: TRBD1; cdr3_length: 13; cdr3_aa: CSAGDRGNYGYTF; cdr3_nt: TGCAGTGCTGGTGACAGGGGAAACTATGGCTACACCTTC
j_call: TRBJ2-1; v_call: TRBV29-1; clone_size: .; d_call: TRBD2; cdr3_length: 15; cdr3_aa: CSDRVGSSGTYEQFF; cdr3_nt: TGCAGCGACCGAGTAGGGTCTAGCGGGACATATGAGCAGTTCTTC
j_call: TRBJ2-7; v_call: TRBV19; clone_size: .; d_call: TRBD2; cdr3_length: 14; cdr3_aa: CASSIVAGGSEQYF; cdr3_nt: TGTGCCAGTAGTATCGTAGCGGGAGGAAGCGAGCAGTACTTC